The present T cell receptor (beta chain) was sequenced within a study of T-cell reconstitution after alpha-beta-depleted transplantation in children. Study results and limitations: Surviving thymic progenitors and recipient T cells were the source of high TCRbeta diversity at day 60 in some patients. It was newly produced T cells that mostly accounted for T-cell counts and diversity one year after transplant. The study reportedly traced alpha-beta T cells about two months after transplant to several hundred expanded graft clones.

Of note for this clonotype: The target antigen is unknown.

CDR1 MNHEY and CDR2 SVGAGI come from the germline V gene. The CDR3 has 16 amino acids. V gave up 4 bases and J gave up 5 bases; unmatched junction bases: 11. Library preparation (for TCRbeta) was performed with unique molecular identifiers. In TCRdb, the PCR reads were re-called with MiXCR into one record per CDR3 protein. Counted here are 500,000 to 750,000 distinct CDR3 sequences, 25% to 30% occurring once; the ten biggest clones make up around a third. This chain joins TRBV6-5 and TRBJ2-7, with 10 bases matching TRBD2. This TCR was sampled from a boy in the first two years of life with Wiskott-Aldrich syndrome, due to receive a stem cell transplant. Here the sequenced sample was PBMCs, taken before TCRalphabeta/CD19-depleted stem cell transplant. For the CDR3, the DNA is TGTGCCAGCAGTTCCCCTAGCGGGAGTGGGCTTCACGAGCAGTACTTC. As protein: CASSSPSGSGLHEQYF.